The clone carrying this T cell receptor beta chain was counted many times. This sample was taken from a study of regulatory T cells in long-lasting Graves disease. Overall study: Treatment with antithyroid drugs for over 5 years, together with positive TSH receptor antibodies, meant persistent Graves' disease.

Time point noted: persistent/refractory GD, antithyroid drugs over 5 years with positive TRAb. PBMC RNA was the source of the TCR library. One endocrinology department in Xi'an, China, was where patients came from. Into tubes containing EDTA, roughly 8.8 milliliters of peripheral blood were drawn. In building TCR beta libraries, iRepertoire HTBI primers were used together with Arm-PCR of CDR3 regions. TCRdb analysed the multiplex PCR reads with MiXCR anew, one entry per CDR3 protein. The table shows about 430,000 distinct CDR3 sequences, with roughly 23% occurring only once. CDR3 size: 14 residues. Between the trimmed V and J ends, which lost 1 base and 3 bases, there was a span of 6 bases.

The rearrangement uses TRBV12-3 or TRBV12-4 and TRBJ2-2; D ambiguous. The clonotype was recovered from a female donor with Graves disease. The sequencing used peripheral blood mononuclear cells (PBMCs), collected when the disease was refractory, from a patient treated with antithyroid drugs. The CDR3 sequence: CASSLGGDTGELFF. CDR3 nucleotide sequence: TGTGCCAGCAGTTTAGGCGGTGACACCGGGGAGCTGTTTTTT.